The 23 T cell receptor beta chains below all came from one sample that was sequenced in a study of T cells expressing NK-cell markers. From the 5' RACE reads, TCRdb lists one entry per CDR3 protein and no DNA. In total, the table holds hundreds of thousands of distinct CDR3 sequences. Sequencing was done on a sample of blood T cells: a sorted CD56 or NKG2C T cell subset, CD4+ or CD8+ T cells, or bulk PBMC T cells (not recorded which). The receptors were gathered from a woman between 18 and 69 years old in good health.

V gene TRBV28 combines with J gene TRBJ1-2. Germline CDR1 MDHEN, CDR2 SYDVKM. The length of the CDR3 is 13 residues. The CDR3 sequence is CASRRLANYGYTF.

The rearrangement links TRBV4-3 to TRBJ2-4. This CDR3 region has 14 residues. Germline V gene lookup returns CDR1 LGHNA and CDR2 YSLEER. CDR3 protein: CASSQISDSGIQYF.

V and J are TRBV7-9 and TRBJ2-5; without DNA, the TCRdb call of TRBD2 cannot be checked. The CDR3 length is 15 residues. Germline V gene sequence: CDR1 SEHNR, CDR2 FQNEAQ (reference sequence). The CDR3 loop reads CASSLWRDSQETQYF.

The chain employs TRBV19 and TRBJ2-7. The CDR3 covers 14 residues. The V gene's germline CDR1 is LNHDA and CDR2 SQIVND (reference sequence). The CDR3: CASKSAVSSYEQYF.

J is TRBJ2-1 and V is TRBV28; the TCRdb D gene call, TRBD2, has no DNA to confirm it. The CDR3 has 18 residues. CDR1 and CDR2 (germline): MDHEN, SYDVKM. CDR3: CASSTQVVAGATHNEQFF.

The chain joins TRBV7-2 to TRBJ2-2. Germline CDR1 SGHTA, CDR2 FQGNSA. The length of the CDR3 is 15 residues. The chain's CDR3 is CASSPHVMNTGELFF.

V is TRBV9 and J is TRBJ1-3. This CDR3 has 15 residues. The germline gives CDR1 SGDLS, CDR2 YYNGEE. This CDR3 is CASSSGGGSGNTIYF.

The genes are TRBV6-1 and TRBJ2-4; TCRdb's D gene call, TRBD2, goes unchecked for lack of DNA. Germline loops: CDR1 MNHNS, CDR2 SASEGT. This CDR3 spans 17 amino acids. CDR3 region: CASSSPASGSLKNIQYF.

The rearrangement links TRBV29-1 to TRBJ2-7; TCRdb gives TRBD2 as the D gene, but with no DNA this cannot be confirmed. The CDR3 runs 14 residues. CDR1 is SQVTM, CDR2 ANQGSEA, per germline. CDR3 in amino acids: CSGGSGRGTDEQYF.

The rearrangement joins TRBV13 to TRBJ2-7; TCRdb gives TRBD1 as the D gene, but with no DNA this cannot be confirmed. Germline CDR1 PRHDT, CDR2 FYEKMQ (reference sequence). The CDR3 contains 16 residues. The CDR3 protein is CASSLEGGQSSYEQYF.

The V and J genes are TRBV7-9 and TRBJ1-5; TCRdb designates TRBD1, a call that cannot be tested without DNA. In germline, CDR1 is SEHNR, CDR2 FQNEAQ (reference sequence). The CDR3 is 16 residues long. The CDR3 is CASLESPDNSNQPQHF.

The CDR3 sequence is CASSLDTFSEKLFF. The rearrangement links TRBV5-1 to TRBJ1-4. The CDR3 is 14 residues long. The germline gives CDR1 SGHRS, CDR2 YFSETQ.

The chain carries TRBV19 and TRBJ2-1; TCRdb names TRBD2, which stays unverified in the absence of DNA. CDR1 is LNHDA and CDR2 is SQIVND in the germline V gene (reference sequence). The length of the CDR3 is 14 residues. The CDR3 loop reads CASSIREGFNEQFF.

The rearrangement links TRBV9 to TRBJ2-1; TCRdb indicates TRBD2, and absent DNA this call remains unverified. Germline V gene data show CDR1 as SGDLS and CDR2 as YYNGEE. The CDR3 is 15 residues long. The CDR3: CASSVIAGGVWEQFF.

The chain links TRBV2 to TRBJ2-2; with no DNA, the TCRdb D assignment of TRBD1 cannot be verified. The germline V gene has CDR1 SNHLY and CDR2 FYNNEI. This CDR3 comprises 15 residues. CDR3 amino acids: CASSEGDRLTGELFF.

The CDR3: CASSRRTSGRQETQYF. The V gene is TRBV3-1, the J gene TRBJ2-5; TCRdb proposes TRBD2, but this gene call is untestable without DNA. The CDR3 is made up of 16 amino acids. CDR1 is LGHDT and CDR2 is YNNKEL in the germline V gene (reference sequence).

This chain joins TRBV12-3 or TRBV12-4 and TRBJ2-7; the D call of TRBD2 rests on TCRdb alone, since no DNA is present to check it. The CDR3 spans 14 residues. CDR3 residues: CASTFGLAGYEQYF.

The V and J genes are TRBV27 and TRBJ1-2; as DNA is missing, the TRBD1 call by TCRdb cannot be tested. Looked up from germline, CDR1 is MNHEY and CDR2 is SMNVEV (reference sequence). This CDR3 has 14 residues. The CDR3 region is CASSLDRANYGYTF.

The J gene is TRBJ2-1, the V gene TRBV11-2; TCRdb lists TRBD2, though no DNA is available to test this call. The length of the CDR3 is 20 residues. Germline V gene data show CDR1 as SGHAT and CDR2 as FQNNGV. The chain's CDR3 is CASSLPTGTSGGLSYNEQFF.

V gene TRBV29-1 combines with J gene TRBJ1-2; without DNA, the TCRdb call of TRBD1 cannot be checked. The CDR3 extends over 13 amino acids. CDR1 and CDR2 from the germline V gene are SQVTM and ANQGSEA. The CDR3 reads CSGRTGGAEGYTF.

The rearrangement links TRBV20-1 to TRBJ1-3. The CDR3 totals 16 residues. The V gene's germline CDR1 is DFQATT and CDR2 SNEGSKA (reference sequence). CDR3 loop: CSARPDGRTSGNTIYF.

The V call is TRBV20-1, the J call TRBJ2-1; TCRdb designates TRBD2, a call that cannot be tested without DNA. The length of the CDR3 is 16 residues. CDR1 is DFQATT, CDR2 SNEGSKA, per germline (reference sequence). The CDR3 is CSARAVSGSGYNEQFF.

The CDR3 reads CASSLEPNDEQFF. This chain uses TRBV13 with TRBJ2-1. From germline, CDR1 is PRHDT and CDR2 FYEKMQ (reference sequence). This CDR3 contains 13 residues.